The 29 T cell receptor beta chains listed next were all sequenced from one sample in a study of T-cell reconstitution after alpha-beta-depleted transplantation in children (dated by TCRdb to about 2016). The library came from PCR. Sequencing relied on an Illumina HiSeq 2500. TCR libraries were prepared with molecular barcoding, using unique molecular identifiers to normalize TCRbeta repertoire quantification. TCRdb trimmed the raw reads at Q25, called clones with MiXCR and kept productive beta chains. Entries that share a CDR3 protein sequence are merged under the most common genes and DNA. The sample yields some 300,000 distinct CDR3 sequences; 10% to 13% were counted once. Jointly, the top ten make up 2.4% of the sample. Material: PBMCs from the stem cell graft donor, obtained from the stem cell graft. The receptor set was obtained from a human donor who donated a stem cell graft to a child with acute lymphoblastic leukemia.

This rearrangement joins TRBV4-2 to TRBJ1-1, with D perhaps matching TRBD1 (5 bases). The CDR3 loop spans 16 amino acids. Germline-derived CDR1 and CDR2 are LGHNA and YNFKEQ. V lost 3 bases and J 2 bases, leaving 16 bases between the germline ends. The CDR3 is CASSHDEVGVNTEAFF. CDR3 coding DNA: TGTGCCAGCAGCCACGACGAGGTGGGGGTAAACACTGAAGCTTTCTTT.

This sequence joins TRBV29-1 and TRBJ2-4; no definite D call. Germline CDR1 is SQVTM and CDR2 is ANQGSEA. This CDR3 is 13 amino acids long. The V gene lost 1 base and the J gene lost 4 bases, with 8 bases spanning the gap. The chain's CDR3 is CSVEGLGKNIQYF. The CDR3 nucleotides read TGCAGCGTTGAAGGACTGGGGAAAAACATTCAGTACTTC.

The sample holds many counts of this clonotype. The gene calls are TRBV5-1 and TRBJ2-1, with D possibly being TRBD2 (5 bases). The CDR3 has 16 amino acids. Trimming stripped 0 bases from V and 4 bases from J, with 14 bases between. Germline CDR1 is SGHRS and CDR2 is YFSETQ. The DNA of the CDR3 is TGCGCCAGCAGCTTGGGGGTAGGACTCGGTTACAATGAGCAGTTCTTC. It is translated as CASSLGVGLGYNEQFF. Together with reference TRBV5-1 and TRBJ2-1, the CDR3 gives the full variable domain: KAGVTQTPRYLIKTRGQQVTLSCSPISGHRSVSWYQQTPGQGLQFLFEYFSETQRNKGNFPGRFSGRQFSNSRSEMNVSTLELGDSALYLCASSLGVGLGYNEQFFGPGTRLTVL.

The chain has TRBV25-1 and TRBJ2-3, with TRBD1 matching over 9 bases. The CDR3 extends over 15 amino acids. In germline, CDR1 is MGHDK, CDR2 SYGVNS. V lost 8 bases to trimming and J lost 6 bases; unmatched junction nucleotides: 12. CDR3 in amino acids: CASSHRGRISDTQYF. The CDR3 coding sequence is TGTGCCAGCTCTCACAGGGGGCGCATTTCGGATACGCAGTATTTT.

This sequence joins TRBV5-1 and TRBJ2-7; no clear D. The germline CDR1 and CDR2 sequences are SGHRS and YFSETQ. The length of the CDR3 is 14 residues. Trimming cost V 5 bases and J 4 bases, with 16 bases left between them. The CDR3 here is CASRPPDTGYEQYF. CDR3 bases: TGCGCCAGCAGGCCCCCTGATACCGGGTACGAGCAGTACTTC.

The chain recombines TRBV7-2 with TRBJ1-2, with D possibly being TRBD1 (5 bases). Looked up from germline, CDR1 is SGHTA and CDR2 is FQGNSA. With 2 bases removed from V and 3 bases from J, the gap between germline ends came to 13 bases. The CDR3 extends over 15 amino acids. CDR3 DNA: TGTGCCAGCAGCTTAACCCCTGGGGGGGACTATGGCTACACCTTC. Translation gives CASSLTPGGDYGYTF.

The chain uses TRBV24-1 and TRBJ2-5, with a tentative D call TRBD1 (6 bases). The CDR3 spans 13 residues. Germline lookup yields CDR1 KGHDR and CDR2 SFDVKD. V was pared by 6 bases and J by 3 bases, with 10 bases between. CDR3 DNA: TGTGCCACCAGTCGAGAGGGGGAAGAGACCCAGTACTTC. Translating gives CATSREGEETQYF.

This clonotype has a count of ten or more. V usage is TRBV4-1 and J usage is TRBJ1-1; D may be TRBD1 (5 bases). Germline CDR1 reads MGHRA; CDR2 reads YSYEKL. Deletions cut 3 bases from V and 1 base from J, with 9 bases between. The CDR3 spans 14 residues. The DNA for the CDR3 is TGCGCCAGCAGCCATGATGGGGGGAACACTGAAGCTTTCTTT. Translated: CASSHDGGNTEAFF.

This clonotype has more than one count but fewer than ten. The rearrangement links TRBV12-3 or TRBV12-4 to TRBJ2-1, with 12 bases fitting TRBD2. This CDR3 comprises 15 residues. V trimming: 5 bases; J trimming: 7 bases; junction bases outside the gene matches: 6. The CDR3 DNA reads as TGTGCCAGCAGTCCGACTAGCGGGAGAAGGAATGAGCAGTTCTTC. It translates to CASSPTSGRRNEQFF.

The chain is built from TRBV18 and TRBJ2-3; either TRBD1 or TRBD2 may fit D (6 bases each). The CDR3 runs to 16 residues. Trimming removed 3 bases at V and 4 bases at J, with 17 bases between. The germline V gene encodes CDR1 KGHSH and CDR2 LQKENI. For the CDR3, the DNA is TGTGCCAGCTCACCCAGAATAGCGGAGGGGGCAGATACGCAGTATTTT. Translated, it gives CASSPRIAEGADTQYF. Combining the CDR3 with reference TRBV18 and TRBJ2-3 gives the whole variable domain NAGVMQNPRHLVRRRGQEARLRCSPMKGHSHVYWYRQLPEEGLKFMVYLQKENIIDESGMPKERFSAEFPKEGPSILRIQQVVRGDSAAYFCASSPRIAEGADTQYFGPGTRLTVL.

This clonotype was counted a few times. V gene TRBV11-2 combines with J gene TRBJ2-4; 14 nucleotides align to TRBD2. J was trimmed by 13 bases and V by 1 base; bases with no gene match: 15. Germline values: CDR1 SGHAT, CDR2 FQNNGV. This CDR3 region has 18 residues. The DNA of the CDR3 is TGTGCCAGCAGCTTAGGACTAGCGGGAGGGCCGCGGGAAAACACACAGTACTTC. This gives the protein CASSLGLAGGPRENTQYF.

This clonotype was counted at least ten times. The rearrangement joins TRBV20-1 to TRBJ2-1; D is unclear. Trimming took off 0 bases at V and 6 bases at J, with 15 bases between the two ends. This CDR3 spans 15 amino acids. CDR1 DFQATT and CDR2 SNEGSKA come from the germline V gene (reference sequence). CDR3 residues: CSARDSRTTLNEQFF. CDR3 nucleotide sequence: TGCAGTGCTAGAGATTCTCGGACCACCCTCAATGAGCAGTTCTTC.

The chain combines TRBV7-6 with TRBJ2-5, with D hard to call. Trimming removed 7 bases at V and 5 bases at J, with 8 bases between. The CDR3 runs 11 residues. Germline V gives CDR1 SGHVS, CDR2 FNYEAQ. Here the CDR3 reads CASTPRETQYF. CDR3 sequence (DNA): TGTGCCAGCACCCCTCGGGAGACCCAGTACTTC. The entire variable domain, with the rest obtained from reference TRBV7-6 and TRBJ2-5, is as follows: GAGVSQSPRYKVTKRGQDVALRCDPISGHVSLYWYRQALGQGPEFLTYFNYEAQQDKSGLPNDRFSAERPEGSISTLTIQRTEQRDSAMYRCASTPRETQYFGPGTRLLVL.

The V and J genes are TRBV24-1 and TRBJ1-2; the D is unclear. Trimming pared 4 bases from V and 4 bases from J, leaving 12 bases between. The CDR3 totals 14 residues. Germline values: CDR1 KGHDR, CDR2 SFDVKD. In DNA, the CDR3 is TGTGCCACCAGTGACCCCGGACGGACCTATGGCTACACCTTC. It codes for CATSDPGRTYGYTF.

This chain links TRBV4-2 with TRBJ2-4; no clear D gene. V lost 0 bases and J lost 2, with 14 bases in between. Germline values: CDR1 LGHNA, CDR2 YNFKEQ. The CDR3 spans 17 residues. The CDR3 sequence: CASSQDWISPPKNIQYF. The CDR3 DNA reads TGTGCCAGCAGCCAAGATTGGATTAGTCCTCCCAAAAACATTCAGTACTTC.

This clonotype was picked up a small number of times. The chain recombines TRBV4-1 with TRBJ2-2; 9 nucleotides align to TRBD1. Germline CDR1 is MGHRA and CDR2 is YSYEKL. The V segment lost 4 bases and the J segment 1 base; nucleotides outside the gene matches: 10. This CDR3 has 18 amino acids. CDR3 sequence: CASSLTLPGQGNTGELFF. CDR3 nucleotides: TGCGCCAGCAGCCTGACACTACCGGGACAGGGGAACACCGGGGAGCTGTTTTTT.

The J gene is TRBJ2-7, the V gene TRBV7-2, with no clear D. Trimming removed 1 base from V and 2 bases from J, with 12 bases in between. CDR1 SGHTA and CDR2 FQGNSA come from the germline V gene. The CDR3 consists of 15 residues. The CDR3 is CASSLGPPGPYEQYF. CDR3 nucleotide sequence: TGTGCCAGCAGCTTAGGTCCCCCCGGGCCCTACGAGCAGTACTTC.

The chain is built from TRBV20-1 and TRBJ1-2, with unresolved D. Germline CDR1 DFQATT, CDR2 SNEGSKA (reference sequence). The length of the CDR3 is 12 residues. V shed 1 base and J shed 6 bases, with 9 bases lying between them. This chain's CDR3 is CSARASRDGYTF. CDR3 sequence (DNA): TGCAGTGCTAGAGCGAGCCGTGATGGCTACACCTTC.

This clonotype was detected only a few times. V and J are TRBV4-2 and TRBJ2-7; no reliable D call. The V gene lost 5 bases and the J gene lost 2 bases, with 10 bases spanning the gap. Per germline, CDR1 LGHNA and CDR2 YNFKEQ. This CDR3 comprises 13 residues. CDR3 in DNA: TGTGCCAGCAGCTGGTCGGACCCCTACGAGCAGTACTTC. Protein sequence: CASSWSDPYEQYF.

The V call is TRBV7-2, the J call TRBJ2-5, with a possible D match to TRBD2 (5 bases). The V end was cut by 6 bases, the J end by 4 bases, with 12 bases between. Germline V gene sequence: CDR1 SGHTA, CDR2 FQGNSA. The CDR3 has 13 amino acids. Written as DNA, the CDR3 is TGTGCCAGCAGGAACGGGGTCGGAGAGACCCAGTACTTC. Translation gives CASRNGVGETQYF.

The V and J genes are TRBV4-1 and TRBJ2-1; TRBD2 matches 11 bases. V shed 6 bases and J 10 bases; nucleotides not matched to a gene: 17. Germline CDR1 is MGHRA and CDR2 is YSYEKL. The CDR3 spans 17 residues. CDR3 loop: CASRPFSGRAPRSEQFF. The CDR3 DNA is TGCGCCAGCAGGCCCTTTAGCGGGAGGGCCCCCCGTAGCGAGCAGTTCTTC.

This clonotype has only a few counts. V and J are TRBV7-8 and TRBJ2-3, with D hard to call. The CDR3 extends over 12 amino acids. Per the germline V gene, CDR1 is SGHVS and CDR2 is FQNEAQ. The V end was cut by 5 bases, the J end by 10 bases, with 13 bases between. In DNA form, the CDR3 reads TGTGCCAGCAGCGCCAGTGGCGCCGCGCAGTATTTT. It yields the protein CASSASGAAQYF. Based on the CDR3 plus reference TRBV7-8 and TRBJ2-3, the full variable domain is GAGVSQSPRYKVAKRGQDVALRCDPISGHVSLFWYQQALGQGPEFLTYFQNEAQLDKSGLPSDRFFAERPEGSVSTLKIQRTQQEDSAVYLCASSASGAAQYFGPGTRLTVL.

The J gene is TRBJ2-7, the V gene TRBV6-6; TRBD1 matches at 10 bases. Trimming took 7 bases from V and 6 from J; bases not matched to a gene: 6. Germline assignment: CDR1 MNHNY and CDR2 SVGAGI (reference sequence). The CDR3 runs to 13 residues. This CDR3 reads CASTPTGGFEQYF. Written as DNA, the CDR3 is TGTGCCAGCACCCCGACAGGGGGCTTCGAGCAGTACTTC.

A few counts support this clonotype. V gene TRBV6-5 combines with J gene TRBJ1-1; possible D gene TRBD1, 5 bases. The germline CDR1 and CDR2 sequences are MNHEY and SVGAGI. The CDR3 totals 14 residues. V shed 10 bases and J shed 3 bases, with 18 bases lying between them. The CDR3: CATTIPGGDTEAFF. For the CDR3, the DNA is TGTGCCACAACGATACCTGGAGGGGACACTGAAGCTTTCTTT.

This clonotype was seen many times. The V call is TRBV6-2 or TRBV6-3, the J call TRBJ2-7; no clear D gene. CDR1 MNHEY and CDR2 SVGEGT come from the germline V gene. The V and J ends lost 6 bases and 7 bases respectively, with 13 bases between them. The length of the CDR3 is 12 residues. The CDR3 is CASSFPASEQYF. Written as DNA, the CDR3 is TGTGCCAGCAGCTTCCCAGCCTCGGAGCAGTACTTC.

The chain uses TRBV29-1 and TRBJ1-1, with TRBD1 identical over 8 bases. The V gene's germline CDR1 is SQVTM and CDR2 ANQGSEA. V shed 7 bases and J 5 bases; nucleotides not matched to a gene: 6. This CDR3 is 12 amino acids long. The CDR3 spells CSATRQGTEAFF. The CDR3 bases are TGCAGCGCTACCCGACAGGGGACTGAAGCTTTCTTT.

This clonotype was recorded many times. This chain links TRBV6-5 with TRBJ2-7; no definite D call. V shed 0 bases and J shed 4 bases, with 16 bases lying between them. Germline CDR1 MNHEY, CDR2 SVGAGI. This CDR3 region has 16 residues. CDR3 DNA sequence: TGTGCCAGCAGTTACTCTAAACTAACGCCCGCATACGAGCAGTACTTC. Amino acids: CASSYSKLTPAYEQYF.

The rearrangement joins TRBV6-2 or TRBV6-3 to TRBJ2-1, with D uncertain. Trimming left V 0 bases short and J 4 bases short, with 10 bases between. The CDR3 is made up of 15 amino acids. Germline V gene lookup returns CDR1 MNHEY and CDR2 SVGEGT. CDR3 amino acids: CASSYSSPGYNEQFF. The CDR3 DNA is TGTGCCAGCAGTTACTCCTCCCCTGGTTACAATGAGCAGTTCTTC.

The chain couples TRBV29-1 to TRBJ1-2; D perhaps matches TRBD1 (5 bases). The CDR3 spans 13 residues. Germline V gives CDR1 SQVTM, CDR2 ANQGSEA. V was trimmed by 1 base and J by 5 bases, leaving 11 bases between them. The CDR3 DNA is TGCAGCGTTGAAGGAGGGACGAAGTATGGCTACACCTTC. This encodes CSVEGGTKYGYTF.